This TCR beta chain was documented in a study of Ad26.COV2.S vaccination and SARS-CoV-2 variants (dated by TCRdb to the early 2020s). Regarding the complete study: Vaccine-arm donors came from COV1001, a multicentre, randomized, double-blind, placebo-controlled phase I-IIa trial of Ad26.COV2.S in healthy adults. Ad26.COV2.S was administered intramuscularly at 5 x 10^10 or 1 x 10^11 viral particles, either as a single shot or as two shots given 56 days apart. The specificity and breadth of SARS-CoV-2-reactive T cell receptors after Ad26.COV2.S vaccination were assessed by TCRbeta repertoire sequencing. The TCR-sequenced set comprised about 32 samples: some 19 Ad26.COV2.S vaccine recipients, 5 placebo recipients and 8 SARS-CoV-2 convalescent individuals. Trial participants were randomized into five groups of five, in which low-dose or high-dose Ad26.COV2.S was given once or twice, or placebo was given on both occasions. Investigators remained blinded to trial group allocation during experiments and outcome assessment. What the research found in general, with its limitations: Higher spike-specific TCR breadth was observed in Ad26.COV2.S recipients than in placebo recipients (P = 0.0014). The authors noted that the TCR breadth and depth analyses may have underestimated total T cell responses. The study was not powered to compare responses between vaccine doses or regimens. After vaccination, substantial breadth of spike-specific CD8+ and CD4+ T cell responses was reported. Vaccine and placebo recipients had similar non-spike TCR breadth, a finding consistent with the vaccine containing only spike.

The treatment or condition label, as the study defines it: roughly 18 received Ad26.COV2.S at low or high dose, single or two shots; 5 received placebo; per-sample allocation not given. For vaccine and placebo recipients, repertoires were sequenced using samples collected on day 63 after the first injection. In Cohort 1b, 25 or so adults aged 18-55 years were enrolled at a single site in Boston, USA, between 29 July and 7 August 2020. Ad26.COV2.S was a replication-incompetent adenovirus type 26 vector that expressed a prefusion-stabilized SARS-CoV-2 spike protein derived from the original Wuhan strain. As regards this clone: Its target antigen remains unknown. Base qualities were left out, and no much larger clone turns up one base away.

The immunoSEQ Assay was used to sequence TCRbeta CDR3 regions. After extraction, genomic DNA underwent amplification by bias-controlled multiplex PCR, followed by high-throughput sequencing. The authors processed their data as follows. To quantify the absolute abundance of each unique TCRbeta CDR3 region, sequences were collapsed and filtered. T cell fraction was estimated by normalization of TCRbeta template counts to usable DNA, with usable DNA being measured through amplification of reference genes present in all nucleated cells. Repertoire TCRs were annotated as SARS-CoV-2-specific by exact matching of V gene, CDR3 amino acid sequence and J gene to a known reactive TCR set. MIRA supplied the reference SARS-CoV-2 TCR set, which was filtered for enrichment in COVID-19-positive ImmuneCODE repertoires so that public or cross-reactive TCRs were removed. Drawing on the MIRA antigens, annotated TCRs were analysed further at the level of specific ORF or position within ORF. Breadth was defined as the number of annotated unique rearrangements divided by the total number of unique productive rearrangements, and depth was defined as the summed frequency of the annotated unique rearrangements. Two-sided Wilcoxon rank-sum tests were used to compare TCR breadth between groups. TCRdb obtained this table from immuneACCESS and retained in-frame rearrangements with V and J assigned. These tables miss some clones; where compared with another copy, unresolved V genes account for less than half of the shortfall, and the remainder is unexplained. The D gene and trimming were derived from the DNA, and the V and J assignments and clone size from that table. The sample records about 240,000 clones, 88% of which are singletons. About 10% of the sample is taken by the ten largest.

The CDR3 runs 15 residues from the cysteine to the phenylalanine. The CDR3 DNA has 45 bases and is translated from base 1. V was cut back by 4 bases and J by 6 bases, leaving a gap of 16 bases between them. Reading the germline V gene gives CDR1 LGHNA and CDR2 YSLEER. The sample was peripheral blood, taken in a trial of Ad26.COV2.S vaccine versus placebo. The chain was built from TRBV4-3 and TRBJ1-5, and the D gene may be TRBD1, 6 bases matching. The TCR originated in a person between 18 and 65 years old who received the Ad26.COV2.S COVID-19 vaccine or a placebo. The CDR3: CASSLLWGAGQPQHF. The sequence in DNA is TGCGCCAGCAGCCTCCTATGGGGGGCTGGTCAGCCCCAGCATTTT.